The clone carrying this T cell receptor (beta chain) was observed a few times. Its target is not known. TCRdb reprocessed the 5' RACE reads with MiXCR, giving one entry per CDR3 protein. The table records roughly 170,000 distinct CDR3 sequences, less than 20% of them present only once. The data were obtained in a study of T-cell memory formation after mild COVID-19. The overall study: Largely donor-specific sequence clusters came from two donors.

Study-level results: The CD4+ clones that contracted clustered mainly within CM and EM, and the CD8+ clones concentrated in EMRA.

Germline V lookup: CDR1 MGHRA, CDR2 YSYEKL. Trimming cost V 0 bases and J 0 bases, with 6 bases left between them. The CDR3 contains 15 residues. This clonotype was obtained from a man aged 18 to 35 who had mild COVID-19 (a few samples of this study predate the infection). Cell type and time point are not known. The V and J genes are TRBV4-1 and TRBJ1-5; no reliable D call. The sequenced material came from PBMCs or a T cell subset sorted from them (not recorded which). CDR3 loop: CASSQDQNSNQPQHF. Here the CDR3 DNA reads TGCGCCAGCAGCCAAGATCAGAATAGCAATCAGCCCCAGCATTTT.